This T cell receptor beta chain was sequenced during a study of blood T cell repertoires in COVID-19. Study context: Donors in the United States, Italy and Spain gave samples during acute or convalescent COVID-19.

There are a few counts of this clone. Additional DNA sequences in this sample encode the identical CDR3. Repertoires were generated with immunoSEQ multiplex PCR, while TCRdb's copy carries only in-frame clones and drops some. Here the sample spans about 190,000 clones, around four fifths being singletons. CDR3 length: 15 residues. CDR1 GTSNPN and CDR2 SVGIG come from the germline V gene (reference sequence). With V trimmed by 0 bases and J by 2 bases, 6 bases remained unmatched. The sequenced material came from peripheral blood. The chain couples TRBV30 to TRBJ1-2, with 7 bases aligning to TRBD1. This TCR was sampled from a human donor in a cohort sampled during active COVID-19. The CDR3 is CAWSVQGTANYGYTF. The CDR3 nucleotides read TGTGCCTGGAGTGTACAAGGGACAGCAAACTATGGCTACACCTTC.